These T cell receptor beta chains were read from a single sample in a study of cytomegalovirus exposure and HLA in healthy donors. Some clones are missing from TCRdb's copy, which holds only in-frame ones; the method was immunoSEQ multiplex PCR. Here the sample spans fewer than 90,000 clones, almost 85% being singletons. Sequencing input: PBMCs. These receptor sequences come from a woman between 18 and 29 years old in good health and CMV-seropositive. CDR3s include the opening cysteine and the closing phenylalanine or tryptophan. A D gene is named only where the DNA matches it firmly. Expanded clones are given a class, and other clones once, few, many or no size at all.

>TRBD1|-|TRBV6-4|TRBJ2-2
CASSEGTGNTGELFF
TGTGCCAGCAGTGAGGGGACAGGGAACACCGGGGAGCTGTTTTTT
>-|-|TRBV27|TRBJ2-5
CASSSKKERGETQYF
TGTGCCAGCAGCTCCAAAAAAGAGCGCGGAGAGACCCAGTACTTC
>-|-|TRBV29-1|TRBJ2-5
CSVEPAGAAFGETQYF
TGCAGCGTGGAACCGGCGGGGGCGGCATTTGGAGAGACCCAGTACTTC
>-|once|TRBV5-8|TRBJ2-4
CASSEPRLAKNIQYF
TGTGCCAGCAGTGAGCCACGACTAGCCAAAAACATTCAGTACTTC
>-|-|TRBV5-1|TRBJ1-1
CASSPQTGNTEAFF
TGCGCCAGCAGCCCCCAGACAGGGAACACTGAAGCTTTCTTT
>-|-|TRBV11-2|TRBJ2-5
CASSRTEQQETQYF
TGTGCCAGCAGCCGGACAGAGCAGCAAGAGACCCAGTACTTC
>TRBD1|-|TRBV19|TRBJ1-2
CASSSPRDRGLGYTF
TGTGCCAGTAGCAGCCCCCGGGACAGGGGTCTCGGCTACACCTTC
>-|-|TRBV16|TRBJ1-4
CASRGGHATNEKLFF
TGTGCCAGCAGGGGTGGGCACGCAACTAATGAAAAACTGTTTTTT
>TRBD2|-|TRBV5-4|TRBJ2-7
CASSSPTSGGYEQYF
TGTGCCAGCAGCTCTCCGACTAGCGGGGGTTACGAGCAGTACTTC
>TRBD1|once|TRBV7-3|TRBJ2-2
CASSSRQGGTGELFF
TGTGCCAGCAGCTCCAGACAGGGTGGCACCGGGGAGCTGTTTTTT
>-|-|TRBV7-9|TRBJ2-5
CASSLDQIGGAETQYF
TGTGCCAGCAGCTTAGATCAGATTGGGGGGGCAGAGACCCAGTACTTC